A single sample is the source of the 16 T cell receptor beta chains below, sequenced in a study of T cell clonotyping in hematopoietic cell transplantation. Using immunoSEQ multiplex PCR, the repertoire was profiled, and TCRdb retains in-frame clones only, with some absent. Counted here are about 7,000 clones, 80% to 90% occurring once; the ten biggest clones make up 5.5%. The source was PBMCs, collected 100 days after allogeneic stem cell transplant. These receptors were obtained from a male patient aged 45 to 59 who had an allogeneic stem cell transplant from a related donor, so the T cells may come from the graft donor. Some clones in this sample may be carry-over from other donors' samples.

This clone was counted once. Possible read error: a much larger clone is one base away. DNA of the CDR3: TGTGCCAGCAACTTGTCCTCCTACGAGCAGTACTTC. Translation gives CASNLSSYEQYF. The rearrangement links TRBV5-6 to TRBJ2-7; D gene unclear. Germline V gives CDR1 SGHDT, CDR2 YYEEEE. This CDR3 region has 12 residues.

The rearrangement uses TRBV19 and TRBJ2-7, with TRBD1 as a possible D gene (6 bases). This CDR3 region has 16 residues. The V end was cut by 3 bases, the J end by 1 base, with 16 bases between. Germline lookup yields CDR1 LNHDA and CDR2 SQIVND (reference sequence). The DNA for the CDR3 is TGTGCCAGTAGTATCAATAACAGGGTCCCATCCTACGAGCAGTACTTC. This encodes CASSINNRVPSYEQYF.

The chain uses TRBV6-5 and TRBJ1-4; possible D gene TRBD1, 5 bases. Germline-derived CDR1 and CDR2 are MNHEY and SVGAGI. Trimming shortened V by 6 bases and J by 8 bases, and 19 bases separated the two germline ends. This CDR3 spans 15 amino acids. The CDR3 region has the DNA TGTGCCAGCAGACCTTGGGGGAGGGAAGTCGAAAAACTGTTTTTT. This sequence encodes CASRPWGREVEKLFF.

V gene TRBV7-2 combines with J gene TRBJ2-3; 10 positions match TRBD2. Losses at the gene ends were 2 bases for V and 0 bases for J; bases not matched to a gene: 11. The CDR3 extends over 19 amino acids. The germline CDR1 and CDR2 sequences are SGHTA and FQGNSA. CDR3 protein: CASSLPRTSGATSTDTQYF. The CDR3 region has the DNA TGTGCCAGCAGCTTACCCCGGACTAGCGGTGCCACTAGCACAGATACGCAGTATTTT.

The chain recombines TRBV6-5 with TRBJ1-2; TRBD1 matches at 9 bases. The trim removed 4 bases at V and 6 bases at J, leaving 9 bases unmatched. Germline CDR1 reads MNHEY; CDR2 reads SVGAGI. This CDR3 is 15 amino acids long. DNA of the CDR3: TGTGCCAGCAGTTCCTCTGGGACAGGGTGGAATGGCTACACCTTC. Amino acid sequence: CASSSSGTGWNGYTF.

V and J are TRBV30 and TRBJ1-5, with a weak D call TRBD1 (5 bases). Germline V gene data show CDR1 as GTSNPN and CDR2 as SVGIG (reference sequence). This CDR3 spans 13 amino acids. With 0 bases removed from V and 3 bases from J, the gap between germline ends came to 6 bases. This CDR3 is CAWSVDNNQPQHF. CDR3 bases: TGTGCCTGGAGTGTGGACAACAATCAGCCCCAGCATTTT.

Here the CDR3 DNA reads TGTGCCAGCAGCTCCACACGGGGCGGGAACACCATATATTTT. It translates to CASSSTRGGNTIYF. This rearrangement joins TRBV11-2 to TRBJ1-3; a weak D match, TRBD1 (5 bases). The CDR3 covers 14 residues. V gave up 4 bases and J gave up 7 bases, with 14 bases separating them. Germline V gene sequence: CDR1 SGHAT, CDR2 FQNNGV.

The rearrangement links TRBV2 to TRBJ1-6; D not certain. V lost 5 bases and J lost 7, with 6 bases in between. Looked up from germline, CDR1 is SNHLY and CDR2 is FYNNEI. CDR3 length: 12 amino acids. The CDR3 coding sequence is TGTGCCAGCAGTCCGAACAATTCACCCCTCCACTTT. It yields the protein CASSPNNSPLHF.

V gene TRBV6-5 combines with J gene TRBJ1-1, with 7 nucleotides matching TRBD1. Germline trimming cut 6 bases from V and 4 bases from J; bases unmatched to any gene: 8. The CDR3 is made up of 14 amino acids. The germline CDR1 and CDR2 sequences are MNHEY and SVGAGI. The chain's CDR3 is CASRTTGLGTEAFF. CDR3 bases: TGTGCCAGCAGGACGACAGGGTTGGGCACTGAAGCTTTCTTT.

As regards this clone: The sample contains more than one DNA sequence encoding this CDR3. J is TRBJ1-1 and V is TRBV11-3; D is undetermined. In germline, CDR1 is SGHNT, CDR2 YENEEA. This CDR3 comprises 12 residues. Trimming took off 2 bases at V and 0 bases at J, with 1 base between the two ends. Here the CDR3 DNA reads TGTGCCAGCAGCTTAATGAACACTGAAGCTTTCTTT. Protein product: CASSLMNTEAFF.

This sequence joins TRBV10-2 and TRBJ1-3, with unresolved D. V gave up 6 bases and J gave up 2 bases, with 8 bases separating them. The germline CDR1 and CDR2 sequences are WSHSY and SAAADI. This CDR3 is 13 amino acids long. The CDR3 reads CASSLDAGNTIYF. The CDR3 DNA reads as TGCGCCAGCAGCCTAGATGCTGGAAACACCATATATTTT.

The chain links TRBV2 to TRBJ1-4; D is unclear. V lost 3 bases and J 0 bases, leaving 8 bases between the germline ends. The germline V gene encodes CDR1 SNHLY and CDR2 FYNNEI. The CDR3 length is 15 residues. The CDR3, as DNA: TGTGCCAGCAGTGATATAGGAGCAACTAATGAAAAACTGTTTTTT. Protein product: CASSDIGATNEKLFF. Combining the CDR3 with reference TRBV2 and TRBJ1-4 gives the whole variable domain EPEVTQTPSHQVTQMGQEVILRCVPISNHLYFYWYRQILGQKVEFLVSFYNNEISEKSEIFDDQFSVERPDGSNFTLKIRSTKLEDSAMYFCASSDIGATNEKLFFGSGTQLSVL.

This chain joins TRBV30 and TRBJ2-3, with TRBD2 matching over 7 bases. The CDR3 length is 15 residues. Germline assignment: CDR1 GTSNPN and CDR2 SVGIG (reference sequence). V dropped 2 bases and J dropped 2; count of bases not matched to a gene: 7. The CDR3 nucleotides read TGTGCCTGGAGTAGCCTAGCGGACGACACAGATACGCAGTATTTT. This sequence encodes CAWSSLADDTDTQYF.

This clone was seen once. This chain connects TRBV6-5 to TRBJ2-7, with D possibly matching TRBD1 (6 bases). The CDR3 spans 16 residues. Germline CDR1 MNHEY, CDR2 SVGAGI. V lost 2 bases and J lost 2, with 16 bases in between. The CDR3 DNA follows: TGTGCCAGCAGTTACGCCGGGACATCTCTTGCCTACGAGCAGTACTTC. Translating gives CASSYAGTSLAYEQYF.

The chain has TRBV5-4 and TRBJ2-7; tentatively, D is TRBD1 (6 bases). V dropped 4 bases and J dropped 2 bases, with 19 bases sitting between them. The CDR3 consists of 16 residues. CDR1 is SGHNT, CDR2 YYREEE, per germline (reference sequence). The CDR3 loop is CASSIPSGTTPYEQYF. CDR3 bases: TGTGCCAGCAGCATCCCTTCCGGGACAACACCCTACGAGCAGTACTTC.

The V gene is TRBV27, the J gene TRBJ1-3; TRBD1 matches 8 bases. Per the germline V gene, CDR1 is MNHEY and CDR2 is SMNVEV (reference sequence). The CDR3 consists of 14 residues. The J segment lost 8 bases and the V segment lost 5 bases, leaving 8 bases of the junction unmatched. This CDR3 is CASSPLDRVDTIYF. In DNA form, the CDR3 reads TGTGCCAGCAGTCCCTTGGACAGGGTAGACACCATATATTTT.